The entry below describes one T cell receptor beta chain. The CDR3 contains 15 residues. The germline V gene has CDR1 SEHNR and CDR2 FQNEAQ (reference sequence). Trimming shortened V by 1 base and J by 8 bases, and 12 bases separated the two germline ends. The source of the sample is a study of T cell responses to AZD1222 COVID-19 vaccine. Assay used: immunoSEQ multiplex PCR; TCRdb lists only in-frame clones, some missing. The table shows 90,000 to 110,000 clones, with 70% to 90% occurring only once. The input for sequencing was peripheral blood, taken on day 0 of AZD1222 vaccination. The TCR was taken from an adult in good health. The chain uses TRBV7-9 and TRBJ1-6; D may be TRBD1 (6 bases). The CDR3 protein is CASSLVSGVHSPLHF. Written as DNA, the CDR3 is TGTGCCAGCAGCTTAGTTTCAGGGGTACATTCACCCCTCCACTTT.